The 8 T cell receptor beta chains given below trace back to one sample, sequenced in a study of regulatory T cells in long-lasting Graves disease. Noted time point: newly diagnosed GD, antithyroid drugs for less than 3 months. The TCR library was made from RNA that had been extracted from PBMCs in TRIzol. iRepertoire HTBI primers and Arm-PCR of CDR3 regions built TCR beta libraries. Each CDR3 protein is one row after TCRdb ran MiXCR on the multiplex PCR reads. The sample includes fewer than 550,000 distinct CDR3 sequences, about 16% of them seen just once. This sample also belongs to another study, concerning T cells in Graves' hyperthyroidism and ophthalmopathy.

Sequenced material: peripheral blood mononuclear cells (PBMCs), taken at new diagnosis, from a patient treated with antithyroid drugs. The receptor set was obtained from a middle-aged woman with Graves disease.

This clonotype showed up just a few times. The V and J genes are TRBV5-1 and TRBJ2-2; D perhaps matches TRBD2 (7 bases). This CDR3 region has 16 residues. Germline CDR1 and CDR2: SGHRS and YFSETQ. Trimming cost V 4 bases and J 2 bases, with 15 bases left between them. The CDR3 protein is CASSKGGLTNTGELFF. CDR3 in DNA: TGCGCCAGCAGCAAGGGGGGGCTAACAAACACCGGGGAGCTGTTTTTT.

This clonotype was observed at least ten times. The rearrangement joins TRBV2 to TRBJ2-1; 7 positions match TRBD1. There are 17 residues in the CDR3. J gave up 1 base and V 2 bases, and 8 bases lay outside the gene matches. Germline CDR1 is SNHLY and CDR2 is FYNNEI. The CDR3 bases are TGTGCCAGCAGTGAAACTCGACAGGGTCGTTCCTACAATGAGCAGTTCTTC. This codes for CASSETRQGRSYNEQFF.

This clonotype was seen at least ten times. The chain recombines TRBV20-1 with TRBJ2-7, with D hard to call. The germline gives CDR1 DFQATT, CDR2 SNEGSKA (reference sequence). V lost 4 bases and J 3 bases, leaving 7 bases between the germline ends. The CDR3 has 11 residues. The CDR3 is CSAIEGYEQYF. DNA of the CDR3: TGCAGTGCTATAGAAGGCTACGAGCAGTACTTC.

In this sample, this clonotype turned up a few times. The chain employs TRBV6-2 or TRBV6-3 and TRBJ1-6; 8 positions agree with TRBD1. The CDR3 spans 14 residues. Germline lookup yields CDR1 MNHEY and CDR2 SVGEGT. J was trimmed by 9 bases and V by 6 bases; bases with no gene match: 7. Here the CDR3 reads CASSQDREVSPLHF. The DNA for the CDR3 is TGTGCCAGCAGCCAGGACAGGGAGGTTTCACCCCTCCACTTT.

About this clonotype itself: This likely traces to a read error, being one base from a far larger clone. This CDR3 is CASSLDRVAGNEQYF. For the CDR3, the DNA is TGTGCCAGCAGCTTAGATCGAGTAGCTGGGAATGAGCAGTACTTC. The chain has TRBV11-2 and TRBJ2-7; D unresolved. Germline V CDR1 and CDR2: SGHAT, FQNNGV. The CDR3 is made up of 15 amino acids. The V and J ends lost 0 bases and 7 bases respectively, with 16 bases between them.

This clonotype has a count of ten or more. CDR3 coding DNA: TGTGCCAGCAGCGGGACAGGGGGCAAATGGCAGTACTTC. Translated, it gives CASSGTGGKWQYF. This rearrangement joins TRBV11-2 to TRBJ2-7; TRBD1 aligns across 12 bases. The length of the CDR3 is 13 residues. CDR1 and CDR2 from the germline V gene are SGHAT and FQNNGV. The junction had 5 bases not matched to a gene; V was cut back by 5 bases and J by 9 bases.

The CDR3 bases are TGTGCTAGTGGTCCCGCGGGGTTCGCTGAAGCTTTCTTT. As protein: CASGPAGFAEAFF. The chain has TRBV12-5 and TRBJ1-1, with D unclear. CDR3 length equals 13 residues. Looked up from germline, CDR1 is LGHNT and CDR2 is FRNRAP. V was clipped by 5 bases and J by 6 bases, with 13 bases between them.

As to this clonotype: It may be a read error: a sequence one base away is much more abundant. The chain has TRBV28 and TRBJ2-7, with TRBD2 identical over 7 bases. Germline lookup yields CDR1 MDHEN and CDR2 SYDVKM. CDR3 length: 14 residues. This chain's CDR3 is CAGSFGGGSYEQYF. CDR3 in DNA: TGTGCCGGCAGTTTCGGCGGGGGATCCTACGAGCAGTACTTC.